The 10 T cell receptor beta chains below all came from one sample that was sequenced in a study of CD8+CD57+ T cells in acquired aplastic anemia. By flow cytometry, patients selected for sequencing had shown an expansion of CD8+CD57+ cells. TCR beta VDJ and CDR3 profiling used genomic DNA as template. TCRdb passed the reads through MiXCR, listing each CDR3 protein once. The profile shows around 250,000 distinct CDR3 sequences, roughly 82% of them singletons. Input material: sorted CD4+, CD8+, or CD8+CD57+ T cells (not recorded which) from PBMCs. These receptors were collected from a human donor with aplastic anemia.

The J gene is TRBJ1-1, the V gene TRBV7-9, with 7 bases aligning to TRBD1. J lost 6 bases, V lost 0 bases, and 7 bases had no gene match. The length of the CDR3 is 15 residues. CDR1 and CDR2 (germline): SEHNR, FQNEAQ (reference sequence). The CDR3 DNA reads TGTGCCAGCAGCTTAGCTCTGACAGGGAGGGCTGAAGCTTTCTTT. This codes for CASSLALTGRAEAFF.

The chain has TRBV7-9 and TRBJ2-5, with 10 positions matching TRBD1. CDR1 SEHNR and CDR2 FQNEAQ come from the germline V gene (reference sequence). The CDR3 runs 15 residues. Losses at the gene ends were 4 bases for V and 13 bases for J; bases not matched to a gene: 15. CDR3 region: CASSSGTGEKTNTYF. In nucleotides, the CDR3 is TGTGCCAGCAGCTCCGGGACAGGGGAAAAAACAAACACGTACTTC.

The chain couples TRBV12-2 to TRBJ2-6; the table names TRBD1, a call not compared with the DNA. TRBV12-2 is shown as a pseudogene. The CDR3 has 16 amino acids. CDR3 in amino acids: CASSLGGRYGASELTF. DNA of the CDR3: TGTGCAAGTAGCTTGGGGGGAAGGTACGGGGCCAGCGAGCTGACTTTC.

The chain links TRBV19 to TRBJ1-2; D remains ambiguous. This CDR3 contains 12 residues. V lost 2 bases and J lost 4, with 5 bases in between. Germline CDR1 is LNHDA and CDR2 is SQIVND (reference sequence). CDR3: CASSITLYGYTF. DNA of the CDR3: TGTGCCAGTAGTATAACGCTCTATGGCTACACCTTC. Complete variable domain (other parts from reference TRBV19 and TRBJ1-2): DGGITQSPKYLFRKEGQNVTLSCEQNLNHDAMYWYRQDPGQGLRLIYYSQIVNDFQKGDIAEGYSVSREKKESFPLTVTSAQKNPTAFYLCASSITLYGYTFGSGTRLTVV.

A remark on this clonotype: Lacking the conserved final phenylalanine or tryptophan, this CDR3 likely reflects a read error. The DNA is left out, because the CDR3 cannot be placed on it with certainty; the CDR3 is given as TCRdb lists it. This sequence joins TRBV7-8 and TRBJ2-3; the D call in the table, TRBD1, was not verified against the DNA. CDR1 and CDR2 from the germline V gene are SGHVS and FQNEAQ. The CDR3 contains 13 residues when both ends are counted. This chain's CDR3 is CASRDGRTGNTYA.

V gene TRBV9 combines with J gene TRBJ2-3; TRBD1 agrees at 10 bases. The junction had 13 bases not matched to a gene; V was cut back by 3 bases and J by 15 bases. Germline lookup yields CDR1 SGDLS and CDR2 YYNGEE. The CDR3 sequence is 14 residues long. CDR3 residues: CASSEGGTGVNTYF. Written as DNA, the CDR3 is TGTGCCAGCAGCGAAGGGGGGACAGGGGTGAACACTTATTTT. Based on the CDR3 plus reference TRBV9 and TRBJ2-3, the full variable domain is DSGVTQTPKHLITATGQRVTLRCSPRSGDLSVYWYQQSLDQGLQFLIQYYNGEERAKGNILERFSAQQFPDLHSELNLSSLELGDSALYFCASSEGGTGVNTYFGPGTRLTVL.

As for this clonotype: The junction does not match germline at one end; this may be a read error. The CDR3 coding sequence is TGTGCCAGCGGGGACGGGGGGAACGATGGGCAGTTTTTT. This encodes CASGDGGNDGQFF. The rearrangement joins TRBV7-7 to TRBJ2-3; TRBD2 matches 7 bases. In germline, CDR1 is SSHAT, CDR2 FNYEAQ (reference sequence). The CDR3 length is 13 residues.

In the case of this clonotype: Given the absence of the conserved phenylalanine or tryptophan at the CDR3 end, a read error is likely. It is unclear where the CDR3 begins or ends on the DNA, so no DNA is shown, and the CDR3 is as TCRdb lists it. The J gene is TRBJ1-5, the V gene TRBV7-9. The CDR3 spans 13 residues, counting both ends. Germline-derived CDR1 and CDR2 are SEHNR and FQNEAQ (reference sequence). The chain's CDR3 is CASSQAERLSSHN.

A remark on this clonotype: At one end, the junction sequence differs from germline, possibly due to a read error. The chain recombines TRBV7-9 with TRBJ2-1, with unresolved D. The CDR3 is 13 residues long. Germline values: CDR1 SEHNR, CDR2 FQNEAQ (reference sequence). This CDR3 reads CASSWAGADTEAF. Written as DNA, the CDR3 is TGTGCCAGCAGCTGGGCAGGAGCTGACACTGAAGCCTTC.

About this clonotype: The junction shows a germline mismatch at one end, possibly a read error. The CDR3 protein is CASSGANRNQPQHF. The DNA for the CDR3 is TGTGCCAGCAGTGGAGCTAATAGGAATCAGCCCCAGCACTTC. The V call is TRBV2, the J call TRBJ2-5; D is undetermined. The CDR3 extends over 14 amino acids. The germline gives CDR1 SNHLY, CDR2 FYNNEI. Full variable domain (outside the CDR3, taken from reference TRBV2 and TRBJ2-5): EPEVTQTPSHQVTQMGQEVILRCVPISNHLYFYWYRQILGQKVEFLVSFYNNEISEKSEIFDDQFSVERPDGSNFTLKIRSTKLEDSAMYFCASSGANRNQPQHFGPGTRLLVL.